Sequencing of this TCR beta chain was carried out in a study of T cell responses to AZD1222 COVID-19 vaccine. The overall study: Second doses were pooled across both intervals (about 4 or about 12 weeks).

The V and J ends lost 2 bases and 0 bases respectively, with 10 bases between them. There are 14 residues in the CDR3. Per germline, CDR1 GTSNPN and CDR2 SVGIG (reference sequence). Remarks on this clone: Its antigen is not known.

Study conclusions and caveats: It should be noted that donors were predominantly white British and more often female, and clonal diversity was possibly underestimated. After two AZD1222 doses, spike-specific TCR breadth and depth rose versus day 0.

Repertoires were generated with immunoSEQ multiplex PCR, while TCRdb's copy carries only in-frame clones and drops some. The sample lists around 100,000 clones, roughly 86% seen once, with less than 6% in the top ten. The source of this sequence is an adult in good health. The chain links TRBV30 to TRBJ2-5; TRBD2 is a possible D gene (6 bases). The specimen comprised peripheral blood, sampled on day 0 of AZD1222 vaccination. The CDR3 region has the DNA TGTGCCTGGAGTCGTGGGAGGAACCAAGAGACCCAGTACTTC. Translated, it gives CAWSRGRNQETQYF.